Shown below are 30 T cell receptor beta chains from a single sample sequenced in a study of T cells in localized non-small cell lung cancer. Data came from immunoSEQ multiplex PCR; TCRdb stores just in-frame clones and leaves some out. The sample holds around 1,700 clones, roughly 24% seen once. Material: lung tumor tissue, obtained before any cancer treatment. Source of these receptors: a male donor at least 60 years old with stage II lung adenocarcinoma.

CDR3 in amino acids: CASSSGQGNQPQHF. Here the CDR3 DNA reads TGTGCCAGCAGTTCCGGACAGGGCAATCAGCCCCAGCATTTT. The rearrangement joins TRBV28 to TRBJ1-5; 7 bases fit TRBD1. J gave up 2 bases and V 4 bases, and 2 bases lay outside the gene matches. This CDR3 contains 14 residues. CDR1 and CDR2 from the germline V gene are MDHEN and SYDVKM.

This rearrangement joins TRBV5-1 to TRBJ2-2; tentatively, D is TRBD2 (6 bases). The CDR3 totals 15 residues. Trimming removed 0 bases from V and 4 bases from J, with 10 bases in between. CDR1 is SGHRS and CDR2 is YFSETQ in the germline V gene. In DNA form, the CDR3 reads TGCGCCAGCAGCTTGGCTGGGGGGTCCACCGGGGAGCTGTTTTTT. Translated, it gives CASSLAGGSTGELFF.

This clone has just one count. The V gene is TRBV5-1, the J gene TRBJ2-1; TRBD2 matches at 7 bases. V was pared by 4 bases and J by 0 bases, with 7 bases of the junction left unmatched. Germline values: CDR1 SGHRS, CDR2 YFSETQ. CDR3 length equals 16 residues. The CDR3 loop is CASSPRLASSYNEQFF. The DNA for the CDR3 is TGCGCCAGCAGCCCCCGACTAGCCAGCTCCTACAATGAGCAGTTCTTC. Looking up the rest from reference TRBV5-1 and TRBJ2-1 gives the full variable domain: KAGVTQTPRYLIKTRGQQVTLSCSPISGHRSVSWYQQTPGQGLQFLFEYFSETQRNKGNFPGRFSGRQFSNSRSEMNVSTLELGDSALYLCASSPRLASSYNEQFFGPGTRLTVL.

The gene calls are TRBV4-1 and TRBJ1-3; no definite D call. CDR1 is MGHRA and CDR2 is YSYEKL in the germline V gene. V was pared by 6 bases and J by 5 bases, with 14 bases between. The CDR3 has 14 residues. The CDR3 nucleotides are TGCGCCAGCAGTACGAGGGAGGATAGAAACACCATATATTTT. This gives the protein CASSTREDRNTIYF.

This clone was observed a handful of times. The gene calls are TRBV28 and TRBJ1-1; D remains unclear. In germline, CDR1 is MDHEN, CDR2 SYDVKM. V was trimmed by 6 bases and J by 8 bases, leaving 13 bases between them. The CDR3 runs to 12 residues. The CDR3 here is CASSPQWEEAFF. The CDR3 region has the DNA TGTGCCAGCAGCCCGCAGTGGGAGGAAGCTTTCTTT.

This clone was detected a few times. V usage is TRBV28 and J usage is TRBJ1-4; D is perhaps TRBD1 (6 bases). Per the germline V gene, CDR1 is MDHEN and CDR2 is SYDVKM. V was clipped by 2 bases and J by 4 bases, with 14 bases between them. This CDR3 contains 16 residues. CDR3 in DNA: TGTGCCAGCAGTTTAACAGGGCGGCTTAGTAATGAAAAACTGTTTTTT. Protein: CASSLTGRLSNEKLFF.

The rearrangement joins TRBV1 to TRBJ1-1; the D segment call TRBD1 is taken from the table without a DNA check. TRBV1 is deemed a pseudogene. The CDR3 spans 13 residues. This CDR3 is CASSQGQGTEAFF. The CDR3 nucleotides read TGCGCCAGCAGCCAAGGGCAGGGGACTGAAGCTTTCTTT.

This chain links TRBV14 with TRBJ1-6; 7 bases align to TRBD1. After removal of 3 bases from V and 0 bases from J, the junction contained 11 bases not matched to a gene. This CDR3 has 19 residues. Per the germline V gene, CDR1 is SGHDN and CDR2 is FVKESK. The CDR3 here is CASSHKGTVGFSYNSPLHF. For the CDR3, the DNA is TGTGCCAGCAGCCATAAGGGGACAGTCGGCTTCTCCTATAATTCACCCCTCCACTTT.

This clone has only a few counts. The genes are TRBV29-1 and TRBJ1-1, with unresolved D. This CDR3 has 14 residues. Germline loops: CDR1 SQVTM, CDR2 ANQGSEA. Trimming stripped 7 bases from V and 1 base from J, with 16 bases between. The CDR3 DNA reads as TGCAGCGCCCTAAACACCGCTGGGAACACTGAAGCTTTCTTT. Residues: CSALNTAGNTEAFF. The full variable domain, in which reference TRBV29-1 and TRBJ1-1 provide the parts outside the CDR3, is SAVISQKPSRDICQRGTSLTIQCQVDSQVTMMFWYRQQPGQSLTLIATANQGSEATYESGFVIDKFPISRPNLTFSTLTVSNMSPEDSSIYLCSALNTAGNTEAFFGQGTRLTVV.

J is TRBJ2-1 and V is TRBV6-7; TRBD1 agrees at 8 bases. TRBV6-7 qualifies as an ORF whose function is uncertain. This CDR3 is 11 amino acids long. Trimming cost V 5 bases and J 11 bases; bases outside gene matches: 2. The CDR3 nucleotides read TGTGCCAGCAGTGGGACAGGCCAGCAGTTCTTC. This gives the protein CASSGTGQQFF.

The chain combines TRBV18 with TRBJ2-5; D unclear. Germline CDR1 is KGHSH and CDR2 is LQKENI. This CDR3 comprises 15 residues. V was clipped by 3 bases and J by 10 bases, with 21 bases between them. DNA for the CDR3: TGTGCCAGCTCACCTCATACAAAGGCGCCAGGAGTCCAGTACTTC. This encodes CASSPHTKAPGVQYF.

This clone was found a few times. The V call is TRBV11-3, the J call TRBJ1-4, with TRBD1 as a possible D gene (5 bases). Trimming left V 6 bases short and J 7 bases short, with 15 bases between. The CDR3 has 14 residues. The germline V gene encodes CDR1 SGHNT and CDR2 YENEEA. In nucleotides, the CDR3 is TGTGCCAGCAGGTCAGAAAGGGACTTTGAAAAACTGTTTTTT. Amino acid sequence: CASRSERDFEKLFF.

This rearrangement joins TRBV6-8 to TRBJ1-5; 8 bases agree with TRBD1. Germline-derived CDR1 and CDR2 are MNHGY and SAAAGT. V lost 4 bases to trimming and J lost 4 bases; unmatched junction nucleotides: 6. The CDR3 extends over 15 amino acids. The CDR3 loop is CASSFRQGLNQPQHF. The CDR3 nucleotides read TGTGCCAGCAGTTTCCGACAGGGGTTAAATCAGCCCCAGCATTTT.

This clone is deemed medium-sized (0.01 to 0.1%). V usage is TRBV11-3 and J usage is TRBJ2-1; weak D call: TRBD2 (7 bases). The V gene's germline CDR1 is SGHNT and CDR2 YENEEA. Trimming pared 1 base from V and 7 bases from J, leaving 17 bases between. CDR3 length: 16 amino acids. This CDR3 is CASSLVGGGWGNEQFF. The CDR3 coding sequence is TGTGCCAGCAGCTTAGTAGGGGGGGGCTGGGGAAATGAGCAGTTCTTC.

The V call is TRBV29-1, the J call TRBJ1-2; 8 bases fit TRBD1. CDR1 and CDR2 (germline): SQVTM, ANQGSEA. J was trimmed by 4 bases and V by 2 bases; bases with no gene match: 9. This CDR3 has 15 residues. CDR3 in DNA: TGCAGCGTTGAAACCCCAGGGGGCCAAGGCTATGGCTACACCTTC. It is translated as CSVETPGGQGYGYTF.

The chain couples TRBV18 to TRBJ2-2, with a possible D match to TRBD2 (5 bases). The ends were cut back, 0 bases at V and 4 bases at J, with 12 bases in the middle. Germline loops: CDR1 KGHSH, CDR2 LQKENI. This CDR3 is built from 16 residues. CDR3 sequence: CASSPPGGAGTGELFF. The CDR3 nucleotides read TGTGCCAGCTCACCACCAGGAGGTGCGGGCACCGGGGAGCTGTTTTTT.

The V call is TRBV1, the J call TRBJ1-6. TRBV1 is marked as a pseudogene. The CDR3 runs to 16 residues. The DNA of the CDR3 is TGCGCCAGCAGCCAAGATATGGGTAACCATAATTCACCCCTCCACTTT. Translating it yields CASSQDMGNHNSPLHF.

In regard to this clone: The junction departs from germline at one end; a sequencing error may be responsible. V gene TRBV9 combines with J gene TRBJ1-1; no clear D gene. The CDR3 is 16 residues long. Germline CDR1 and CDR2: SGDLS and YYNGEE. For the CDR3, the DNA is TGTGCCAGCAGTGACGCCAGAAGGACTAGGAACACCGAAGCTTTCTTT. Protein product: CASSDARRTRNTEAFF.

In DNA form, the CDR3 reads TGTGCCAGCTCACCGTCTAGCGGGGGCCAAGAGACCCAGTACTTC. Translation gives CASSPSSGGQETQYF. This chain joins TRBV18 and TRBJ2-5, with TRBD2 identical over 10 bases. J lost 1 base, V lost 3 bases, and 2 bases had no gene match. The CDR3 is made up of 15 amino acids. Germline assignment: CDR1 KGHSH and CDR2 LQKENI.

J is TRBJ2-4 and V is TRBV6-8; D might be TRBD1 or TRBD2, each matching 5 bases. V was trimmed by 6 bases and J by 1 base, leaving 13 bases between them. The CDR3 loop spans 15 amino acids. CDR1 is MNHGY, CDR2 SAAAGT, per germline. The CDR3 loop reads CASSIEGSAKNIQYF. The CDR3 nucleotides are TGTGCCAGCAGCATTGAGGGGAGCGCCAAAAACATTCAGTACTTC.

DNA of the CDR3: TGTGCCAGCAGTTACTTAGATTGTTTGCCCATCAACACCGGGGAGCTGTTTTTT. Residues: CASSYLDCLPINTGELFF. The gene calls are TRBV6-7 and TRBJ2-2; no definite D call. TRBV6-7 is an ORF; its function is uncertain. Trimming took off 1 base at V and 2 bases at J, with 17 bases between the two ends. This CDR3 spans 18 amino acids.

This rearrangement joins TRBV19 to TRBJ1-5; no firm D call. V shed 3 bases and J shed 5 bases, with 14 bases lying between them. Germline CDR1 and CDR2: LNHDA and SQIVND (reference sequence). The CDR3 sequence is 15 residues long. This chain's CDR3 is CASSIGKAGDQPQHF. The CDR3 nucleotides are TGTGCCAGTAGTATTGGTAAGGCAGGCGATCAGCCCCAGCATTTT.

By its share, this clone is medium-sized. Here the CDR3 DNA reads TGTGCCAGCAGCCTCAGGGAGGAGGGGACCTATGGCTACACCTTC. Protein product: CASSLREEGTYGYTF. The J gene is TRBJ1-2, the V gene TRBV11-3; weak D call: TRBD1 (5 bases). The V end lost 5 bases, the J end lost 4 bases, and 17 bases lay between the germline ends. The germline V gene has CDR1 SGHNT and CDR2 YENEEA. The CDR3 runs to 15 residues.

The chain combines TRBV29-1 with TRBJ1-5, with D possibly matching TRBD1 (6 bases). The length of the CDR3 is 14 residues. The V gene lost 6 bases and the J gene lost 0 bases, with 12 bases spanning the gap. Germline V lookup: CDR1 SQVTM, CDR2 ANQGSEA. CDR3 DNA: TGCAGCGTGACTACAGGGAATAGCAATCAGCCCCAGCATTTT. It codes for CSVTTGNSNQPQHF. Full variable domain (remainder filled in from reference TRBV29-1 and TRBJ1-5): SAVISQKPSRDICQRGTSLTIQCQVDSQVTMMFWYRQQPGQSLTLIATANQGSEATYESGFVIDKFPISRPNLTFSTLTVSNMSPEDSSIYLCSVTTGNSNQPQHFGDGTRLSIL.

Within the sample, this clone is medium-sized. The rearrangement joins TRBV6-8 to TRBJ2-5, with unresolved D. Trimming pared 4 bases from V and 2 bases from J, leaving 14 bases between. The CDR3 covers 15 residues. Per germline, CDR1 MNHGY and CDR2 SAAAGT. The CDR3 spells CASSLARVGQETQYF. CDR3 nucleotide sequence: TGTGCCAGCAGTTTGGCCCGGGTGGGACAAGAGACCCAGTACTTC.

This clone has more than one count but fewer than ten. The chain uses TRBV7-2 and TRBJ2-3; 7 nucleotides line up with TRBD2. Germline V gives CDR1 SGHTA, CDR2 FQGNSA. Germline trimming cut 0 bases from V and 0 bases from J; bases unmatched to any gene: 21. The CDR3 consists of 22 residues. The CDR3 DNA follows: TGTGCCAGCAGCTTAGCTACCGGGAGGACTATAGCAAGGTCTCTAAGCACAGATACGCAGTATTTT. Translation: CASSLATGRTIARSLSTDTQYF.

This chain connects TRBV6-8 to TRBJ1-3, with TRBD1 matching 10 bases. Per the germline V gene, CDR1 is MNHGY and CDR2 is SAAAGT. The V segment lost 9 bases and the J segment 2 bases; nucleotides outside the gene matches: 4. The CDR3 loop spans 14 amino acids. The CDR3 here is CASRDRGTGNTIYF. As DNA, the CDR3 is TGTGCCAGTCGGGACAGGGGAACTGGAAACACCATATATTTT.

This clone was counted between two and nine times. V is TRBV6-8 and J is TRBJ1-6; no firm D call. Germline CDR1 reads MNHGY; CDR2 reads SAAAGT. The germline V and J ends were trimmed by 0 bases and 6 bases, with 12 bases remaining between them. CDR3 length: 16 residues. CDR3 protein: CASSYSERGLNSPLHF. CDR3 DNA: TGTGCCAGCAGTTACTCGGAGCGAGGCCTTAATTCACCCCTCCACTTT.

This clone turned up a few times. The rearrangement links TRBV29-1 to TRBJ2-1, with 8 bases lining up with TRBD1. The V gene end was trimmed by 7 bases and the J gene end by 3 bases; junction bases not matched to a gene: 8. CDR3 length equals 14 residues. Per germline, CDR1 SQVTM and CDR2 ANQGSEA. The chain's CDR3 is CSASDRGLYNEQFF. In DNA, the CDR3 is TGCAGCGCCTCCGACAGGGGCCTCTACAATGAGCAGTTCTTC.

This chain joins TRBV19 and TRBJ1-2, with D tentatively TRBD1 (5 bases). Germline CDR1 LNHDA, CDR2 SQIVND (reference sequence). Trimming removed 0 bases from V and 4 bases from J, with 12 bases in between. The CDR3 spans 15 residues. The CDR3 sequence is CASSIDGQGGYGYTF. CDR3 in DNA: TGTGCCAGTAGTATAGACGGCCAGGGAGGCTATGGCTACACCTTC.